Listed here are 18 T cell receptor beta chains from one sample, sequenced in a study of T cell responses to AZD1222 COVID-19 vaccine. Using immunoSEQ multiplex PCR, the repertoire was profiled, and TCRdb retains in-frame clones only, with some absent. The table includes about 120,000 clones, roughly 85% detected once. The sample was peripheral blood, taken on day 0 of AZD1222 vaccination. All receptors come from an adult in good health.

The V and J genes are TRBV5-4 and TRBJ1-2, with 7 bases lining up with TRBD1. This CDR3 comprises 15 residues. V was clipped by 4 bases and J by 4 bases; unmatched bases: 10. The germline CDR1 and CDR2 sequences are SGHNT and YYREEE (reference sequence). The chain's CDR3 is CASSLPLGTVYGYTF. CDR3 DNA sequence: TGTGCCAGCAGCCTACCCCTGGGGACAGTCTATGGCTACACCTTC.

V and J are TRBV11-2 and TRBJ1-2; maybe TRBD1 (5 bases). The V and J ends lost 6 bases and 0 bases respectively, with 17 bases between them. The CDR3 contains 16 residues. CDR1 SGHAT and CDR2 FQNNGV come from the germline V gene. In DNA, the CDR3 is TGTGCCAGCAGACATTTCCGGGACCCAGCTAACTATGGCTACACCTTC. The encoded protein is CASRHFRDPANYGYTF.

The gene calls are TRBV28 and TRBJ2-1; 11 nucleotides match TRBD1. The trim removed 7 bases at V and 8 bases at J, leaving 7 bases unmatched. This CDR3 is built from 14 residues. Germline-derived CDR1 and CDR2 are MDHEN and SYDVKM. CDR3 nucleotides: TGTGCCAGCACCCCGGACAGGGGGCGCGATGAGCAGTTCTTC. Its translation is CASTPDRGRDEQFF.

The CDR3 DNA reads TGTGCCAGCAGCTTAGTCTCTGGGGCCAACGTCCTGACTTTC. Amino acid sequence: CASSLVSGANVLTF. The chain has TRBV5-4 and TRBJ2-6; D not certain. The CDR3 extends over 14 amino acids. Trimming left V 2 bases short and J 0 bases short, with 3 bases between. Per germline, CDR1 SGHNT and CDR2 YYREEE (reference sequence).

J is TRBJ2-3 and V is TRBV28; maybe TRBD2 (5 bases). There are 14 residues in the CDR3. V shed 5 bases and J shed 2 bases, with 11 bases lying between them. The V gene's germline CDR1 is MDHEN and CDR2 SYDVKM. CDR3 sequence reads: CASSAASLTDTQYF. The CDR3 DNA follows: TGTGCCAGCAGTGCCGCTAGCCTCACAGATACGCAGTATTTT.

This rearrangement joins TRBV2 to TRBJ2-5, with unresolved D. The CDR3 spans 14 residues. Germline CDR1 and CDR2: SNHLY and FYNNEI. V was clipped by 3 bases and J by 3 bases, with 11 bases between them. The CDR3 DNA reads as TGTGCCAGCAGTGACGGACGGTTTGAAGAGACCCAGTACTTC. Encoded protein: CASSDGRFEETQYF.

The chain is built from TRBV12-5 and TRBJ1-1, with D possibly being TRBD1 (6 bases). Germline assignment: CDR1 LGHNT and CDR2 FRNRAP. The CDR3 consists of 13 residues. Trimming took 7 bases from V and 2 from J, leaving 11 bases between them. The CDR3 region has the DNA TGTGCTAGTGCCCTACAGGGTAACACTGAAGCTTTCTTT. Translating gives CASALQGNTEAFF.

This clone has more than one count but fewer than ten. The V call is TRBV30, the J call TRBJ2-1; a possible D gene is TRBD1 (5 bases). The ends were cut back, 0 bases at V and 0 bases at J, with 9 bases in the middle. This CDR3 is 15 amino acids long. Germline loops: CDR1 GTSNPN, CDR2 SVGIG (reference sequence). As DNA, the CDR3 is TGTGCCTGGAGTGTTGGACATCTCTCCTACAATGAGCAGTTCTTC. Translating it yields CAWSVGHLSYNEQFF.

Only one count was recorded for this clone. The rearrangement links TRBV4-2 to TRBJ1-5; possibly TRBD1 for D (6 bases). The CDR3 runs 15 residues. The V end lost 2 bases, the J end lost 2 bases, and 10 bases lay between the germline ends. Per germline, CDR1 LGHNA and CDR2 YNFKEQ. CDR3 bases: TGTGCCAGCAGCCAACGCAGGGGCGGCAATCAGCCCCAGCATTTT. Protein: CASSQRRGGNQPQHF.

This clone was detected only a few times. This chain's CDR3 is CSARYSVWAFF. DNA of the CDR3: TGCAGTGCTAGATATTCCGTTTGGGCTTTCTTT. This chain joins TRBV20-1 and TRBJ1-1, with D hard to call. The V end lost 2 bases, the J end lost 11 bases, and 12 bases lay between the germline ends. Germline values: CDR1 DFQATT, CDR2 SNEGSKA (reference sequence). The CDR3 runs to 11 residues.

This chain connects TRBV25-1 to TRBJ2-7, with 11 bases fitting TRBD1. This CDR3 is built from 15 residues. After removal of 1 base from V and 6 bases from J, the junction contained 5 bases not matched to a gene. Per the germline V gene, CDR1 is MGHDK and CDR2 is SYGVNS. CDR3 in DNA: TGTGCCAGCAGTGAATTGGGGACAGGGGGGAGCGAGCAGTACTTC. Protein product: CASSELGTGGSEQYF.

The table lists this clone with a count of one. The chain employs TRBV2 and TRBJ2-2; TRBD2 matches at 11 bases. Germline trimming cut 9 bases from V and 1 base from J; bases unmatched to any gene: 4. The CDR3 loop spans 15 amino acids. Looked up from germline, CDR1 is SNHLY and CDR2 is FYNNEI. The CDR3 protein is CASDLAGGNTGELFF. CDR3 in DNA: TGTGCCAGTGATCTAGCGGGGGGGAACACCGGGGAGCTGTTTTTT.

A remark on this clone: Additional DNA sequences in this sample encode the identical CDR3. The V call is TRBV6-5, the J call TRBJ2-2, with D possibly being TRBD1 (6 bases). The CDR3 has 15 amino acids. Deletions cut 5 bases from V and 0 bases from J, with 10 bases between. The germline V gene has CDR1 MNHEY and CDR2 SVGAGI. This CDR3 is CASSPGQTNTGELFF. CDR3 sequence (DNA): TGTGCCAGCAGTCCCGGACAGACGAACACCGGGGAGCTGTTTTTT.

The chain combines TRBV19 with TRBJ2-2; D is unresolved. The CDR3 has 11 residues. Germline CDR1 reads LNHDA; CDR2 reads SQIVND (reference sequence). The V end was cut by 6 bases, the J end by 4 bases, with 3 bases between. The CDR3 protein is CASRLTGELFF. The CDR3 DNA reads as TGTGCCAGTAGACTCACCGGGGAGCTGTTTTTT.

CDR3 amino acids: CASSHRDANYGYTF. In DNA form, the CDR3 reads TGTGCCAGCAGTCACAGGGACGCTAACTATGGCTACACCTTC. This chain connects TRBV6-5 to TRBJ1-2, with a tentative D call TRBD1 (6 bases). The CDR3 spans 14 residues. Per germline, CDR1 MNHEY and CDR2 SVGAGI. V lost 5 bases to trimming and J lost 0 bases, with 10 bases between them.

This rearrangement joins TRBV7-9 to TRBJ1-1; D is unclear. The CDR3 covers 14 residues. V shed 1 base and J shed 5 bases, with 11 bases lying between them. Germline-derived CDR1 and CDR2 are SEHNR and FQNEAQ (reference sequence). The CDR3 DNA reads as TGTGCCAGCAGCTTAGTATCGAAGGGAACTGAAGCTTTCTTT. Translation gives CASSLVSKGTEAFF. The entire variable domain, with the rest obtained from reference TRBV7-9 and TRBJ1-1, is as follows: DTGVSQNPRHKITKRGQNVTFRCDPISEHNRLYWYRQTLGQGPEFLTYFQNEAQLEKSRLLSDRFSAERPKGSFSTLEIQRTEQGDSAMYLCASSLVSKGTEAFFGQGTRLTVV.

This chain uses TRBV24-1 with TRBJ1-2; D remains unclear. The CDR3 contains 13 residues. Germline V lookup: CDR1 KGHDR, CDR2 SFDVKD. V dropped 1 base and J dropped 8 bases, with 10 bases sitting between them. Here the CDR3 DNA reads TGTGCCACCAGTGATTTATCCGGGGTCGGCTACACCTTC. Translation: CATSDLSGVGYTF.

The rearrangement uses TRBV24-1 and TRBJ1-4; perhaps TRBD1 as D (5 bases). Germline V gene data show CDR1 as KGHDR and CDR2 as SFDVKD. The CDR3 is 15 residues long. The V end was cut by 3 bases, the J end by 3 bases, with 10 bases between. The DNA for the CDR3 is TGTGCCACCAGTGATGTGGGGGGACCTAATGAAAAACTGTTTTTT. This gives the protein CATSDVGGPNEKLFF.